The next 27 T cell receptor beta chains were all read from a single sample in a study of OX40 agonist ivuxolimab in advanced cancers. The assay was immunoSEQ multiplex PCR, and TCRdb's table has in-frame clones only and misses some. The sample includes under 110,000 clones, 90% seen only once; the top ten take more than 0.4%. The sequencing here drew on CD4+ or CD8+ T cells sorted from blood, taken in a trial of the OX40 agonist ivuxolimab. The receptors come from an adult with an advanced solid tumor such as melanoma, head and neck, liver or kidney cancer.

This sequence joins TRBV30 and TRBJ2-2; TRBD2 matches at 10 bases. The CDR3 loop spans 14 amino acids. Trimming took 2 bases from V and 4 from J; bases not matched to a gene: 1. Germline CDR1 is GTSNPN and CDR2 is SVGIG (reference sequence). CDR3 bases: TGTGCCTGGAGTCTAGCGGGGGTCACCGGGGAGCTGTTTTTT. Residues: CAWSLAGVTGELFF.

The chain combines TRBV5-1 with TRBJ2-5; 8 nucleotides line up with TRBD1. The J call is in doubt because the DNA end fits TRBJ2-7 better. Per germline, CDR1 SGHRS and CDR2 YFSETQ. This CDR3 has 16 residues. CDR3 amino acids: CASSLDSYRGIYEQYF. Here the CDR3 DNA reads TGCGCCAGCAGCTTGGATTCGTACAGGGGGATCTACGAGCAGTACTTC.

This chain joins TRBV7-2 and TRBJ1-2; D gene uncertain. This CDR3 spans 8 amino acids. Trimming shortened V by 10 bases and J by 8 bases, and 5 bases separated the two germline ends. Germline assignment: CDR1 SGHTA and CDR2 FQGNSA. CDR3 nucleotide sequence: TGTGCCACCAAAGGCTACACCTTC. Translation: CATKGYTF.

The chain combines TRBV5-1 with TRBJ2-6; D may match TRBD1 or TRBD2 (6 bases each). Germline V CDR1 and CDR2: SGHRS, YFSETQ. Trimming removed 4 bases at V and 0 bases at J, with 17 bases between. The CDR3 extends over 18 amino acids. The CDR3, as DNA: TGCGCCAGCAGCCCGGGGGCGACGTTTATCTCTGGGGCCAACGTCCTGACTTTC. Translated: CASSPGATFISGANVLTF.

V is TRBV7-2 and J is TRBJ1-6; possibly TRBD1 for D (5 bases). V dropped 5 bases and J dropped 13 bases, with 15 bases sitting between them. The CDR3 extends over 13 amino acids. Per the germline V gene, CDR1 is SGHTA and CDR2 is FQGNSA. In nucleotides, the CDR3 is TGTGCCAGCAGCCTAGGGGTGCGCTCGCCCCTCCACTTT. Residues: CASSLGVRSPLHF.

The genes are TRBV6-1 and TRBJ1-3; D gene ambiguous. Germline CDR1 and CDR2: MNHNS and SASEGT. V lost 2 bases and J lost 0, with 5 bases in between. The CDR3 runs 14 residues. The CDR3 protein is CASSEMSSGNTIYF. CDR3 nucleotides: TGTGCCAGCAGTGAAATGAGCTCTGGAAACACCATATATTTT.

This chain uses TRBV29-1 with TRBJ2-7; 10 nucleotides line up with TRBD1. The germline V gene has CDR1 SQVTM and CDR2 ANQGSEA. The V segment lost 6 bases and the J segment 4 bases; nucleotides outside the gene matches: 9. This CDR3 is built from 14 residues. CDR3 loop: CSVAGTGVGYEQYF. The CDR3 DNA sequence: TGCAGCGTCGCAGGGACAGGGGTAGGTTACGAGCAGTACTTC.

V usage is TRBV7-2 and J usage is TRBJ1-3, with a possible D match to TRBD1 (6 bases). This CDR3 has 15 amino acids. Germline V lookup: CDR1 SGHTA, CDR2 FQGNSA. Trimming stripped 3 bases from V and 1 base from J, with 10 bases between. CDR3: CASSFARGSGNTIYF. In DNA form, the CDR3 reads TGTGCCAGCAGCTTTGCCAGGGGATCTGGAAACACCATATATTTT. Variable domain in full (rest from reference TRBV7-2 and TRBJ1-3): GAGVSQSPSNKVTEKGKDVELRCDPISGHTALYWYRQSLGQGLEFLIYFQGNSAPDKSGLPSDRFSAERTGGSVSTLTIQRTQQEDSAVYLCASSFARGSGNTIYFGEGSWLTVV.

The chain joins TRBV28 to TRBJ2-7; TRBD1 agrees at 8 bases. Germline V gene lookup returns CDR1 MDHEN and CDR2 SYDVKM. Trimming took 6 bases from V and 3 from J; bases not matched to a gene: 7. The CDR3 sequence is 14 residues long. The CDR3 loop reads CASRPGQVIYEQYF. As DNA, the CDR3 is TGTGCCAGCAGACCGGGACAGGTTATCTACGAGCAGTACTTC.

The CDR3 loop reads CASSSGDRVEKLFF. CDR3 nucleotides: TGTGCCAGCAGTTCAGGGGACAGGGTCGAAAAACTGTTTTTT. The chain links TRBV28 to TRBJ1-4; 9 nucleotides align to TRBD1. Unmatched junction bases numbered 5, after V lost 4 bases and J lost 8 bases. The CDR3 has 14 amino acids. Germline CDR1 is MDHEN and CDR2 is SYDVKM.

The chain has TRBV7-2 and TRBJ2-5; unclear D gene. The CDR3 sequence is 14 residues long. Trimming took off 2 bases at V and 5 bases at J, with 12 bases between the two ends. The germline gives CDR1 SGHTA, CDR2 FQGNSA. The CDR3 region is CASSLTVLGETQYF. The DNA for the CDR3 is TGTGCCAGCAGCTTAACAGTTCTGGGGGAGACCCAGTACTTC.

The gene calls are TRBV7-9 and TRBJ1-2; D gene unclear. V gave up 4 bases and J gave up 1 base, with 10 bases separating them. Germline CDR1 and CDR2: SEHNR and FQNEAQ (reference sequence). The CDR3 length is 14 residues. The CDR3 is CASSSPGINYGYTF. The CDR3 bases are TGTGCCAGCAGCTCCCCGGGCATTAACTATGGCTACACCTTC. Full variable domain (missing parts from reference TRBV7-9 and TRBJ1-2): DTGVSQNPRHKITKRGQNVTFRCDPISEHNRLYWYRQTLGQGPEFLTYFQNEAQLEKSRLLSDRFSAERPKGSFSTLEIQRTEQGDSAMYLCASSSPGINYGYTFGSGTRLTVV.

This chain joins TRBV6-6 and TRBJ1-1; the D gene is possibly TRBD1 (5 bases). The CDR3 has 14 residues. Germline CDR1 reads MNHNY; CDR2 reads SVGAGI (reference sequence). The V gene lost 7 bases and the J gene lost 4 bases, with 16 bases spanning the gap. CDR3: CASTASGRTTEAFF. In DNA, the CDR3 is TGTGCCAGCACCGCTTCAGGGAGGACCACTGAAGCTTTCTTT.

This rearrangement joins TRBV5-1 to TRBJ1-6; TRBD1 matches at 7 bases. Germline CDR1 SGHRS, CDR2 YFSETQ. The J segment lost 10 bases and the V segment lost 3 bases, leaving 13 bases of the junction unmatched. This CDR3 is 16 amino acids long. This chain's CDR3 is CASSSGQNLGGSPLHF. CDR3 nucleotides: TGCGCCAGCAGCTCGGGACAGAACCTAGGTGGCTCACCCCTCCACTTT.

This rearrangement joins TRBV6-1 to TRBJ1-4; D is possibly TRBD1 (6 bases). With 6 bases removed from V and 8 bases from J, the gap between germline ends came to 13 bases. The CDR3 is 13 residues long. The germline V gene has CDR1 MNHNS and CDR2 SASEGT. The CDR3 region is CASRPSGGEKLFF. CDR3 in DNA: TGTGCCAGCAGGCCAAGCGGGGGCGAAAAACTGTTTTTT.

The V and J genes are TRBV6-6 and TRBJ1-6; a possible D gene is TRBD1 (5 bases). This CDR3 is 14 amino acids long. V shed 2 bases and J shed 7 bases, with 9 bases lying between them. CDR1 and CDR2 from the germline V gene are MNHNY and SVGAGI (reference sequence). This CDR3 is CASSYQGVNSPLHF. In DNA, the CDR3 is TGTGCCAGCAGTTACCAGGGAGTGAATTCACCCCTCCACTTT.

This chain uses TRBV20-1 with TRBJ2-5; TRBD1 is a possible D gene (6 bases). CDR1 and CDR2 (germline): DFQATT, SNEGSKA (reference sequence). With 6 bases removed from V and 5 bases from J, the gap between germline ends came to 10 bases. The CDR3 loop spans 11 amino acids. CDR3 DNA sequence: TGCAGTGCAACTAGGGGGGAGACCCAGTACTTC. It codes for CSATRGETQYF.

This clone was counted once. This chain links TRBV27 with TRBJ1-5, with TRBD1 matching 8 bases. This CDR3 comprises 17 residues. With V trimmed by 4 bases and J by 4 bases, 12 bases remained unmatched. Germline V lookup: CDR1 MNHEY, CDR2 SMNVEV (reference sequence). The CDR3 bases are TGTGCCAGCAGTTCCTCAGGGGGCTCATTGAGAAATCAGCCCCAGCATTTT. Its translation: CASSSSGGSLRNQPQHF.

The V and J genes are TRBV28 and TRBJ2-2, with 8 bases identical to TRBD2. The CDR3 is made up of 15 amino acids. J gave up 3 bases and V 6 bases, and 6 bases lay outside the gene matches. Germline CDR1 and CDR2: MDHEN and SYDVKM. CDR3 sequence: CASSPGTRDTGELFF. The CDR3 DNA sequence: TGTGCCAGCAGCCCGGGGACTAGAGACACCGGGGAGCTGTTTTTT.

This clone was counted once. V and J are TRBV25-1 and TRBJ2-5; 7 positions agree with TRBD1. CDR1 MGHDK and CDR2 SYGVNS come from the germline V gene. Trimming removed 5 bases from V and 4 bases from J; junction bases left unmatched: 7. The CDR3 sequence is 14 residues long. CDR3 protein: CASSPQTGLETQYF. The CDR3 DNA reads TGTGCCAGCAGTCCCCAGACAGGGTTAGAGACCCAGTACTTC.

This clone showed up just a few times. The rearrangement joins TRBV6-5 to TRBJ1-2; D uncertain. In germline, CDR1 is MNHEY, CDR2 SVGAGI. V lost 0 bases, J lost 8 bases, and 13 bases lay in between. The CDR3 consists of 14 residues. The chain's CDR3 is CASSYSGGIGGYTF. The CDR3 nucleotides are TGTGCCAGCAGTTACTCCGGCGGCATTGGGGGCTACACCTTC.

This clone was seen a handful of times. The gene calls are TRBV30 and TRBJ1-1, with 7 bases matching TRBD1. Germline V gene lookup returns CDR1 GTSNPN and CDR2 SVGIG (reference sequence). Trimming at V came to 5 bases and at J to 4 bases, leaving 7 bases not matched to a gene. This CDR3 region has 13 residues. CDR3 bases: TGTGCCTGGGCTGACAGGGAGAGCACTGAAGCTTTCTTT. Amino acid sequence: CAWADRESTEAFF.

The chain combines TRBV20-1 with TRBJ1-3; D gene unclear. Germline V lookup: CDR1 DFQATT, CDR2 SNEGSKA (reference sequence). CDR3 length equals 11 residues. The CDR3 coding sequence is TGCAGCGGGAGGGCCGGAAACACCATATATTTT. As protein: CSGRAGNTIYF.

In this sample, this clone turned up once. The gene calls are TRBV28 and TRBJ1-2; unclear D gene. This CDR3 spans 15 amino acids. Trimming left V 7 bases short and J 7 bases short, with 22 bases between. Germline V lookup: CDR1 MDHEN, CDR2 SYDVKM. CDR3 region: CASTSGTAASGGYTF. The DNA for the CDR3 is TGTGCCAGCACCTCGGGAACAGCGGCATCGGGTGGCTACACCTTC.

This chain uses TRBV18 with TRBJ1-1; D possibly corresponds to TRBD1 (6 bases). In germline, CDR1 is KGHSH, CDR2 LQKENI. Between the trimmed V and J ends, which lost 3 bases and 5 bases, there was a span of 13 bases. This CDR3 spans 14 amino acids. The CDR3 nucleotides read TGTGCCAGCTCACCCAGGGGATATTTAACTGAAGCTTTCTTT. Translating it yields CASSPRGYLTEAFF.

V usage is TRBV7-9 and J usage is TRBJ2-2; 9 bases fit TRBD2. The CDR3 is made up of 15 amino acids. The trim removed 2 bases at V and 3 bases at J, leaving 1 base unmatched. Germline V gene lookup returns CDR1 SEHNR and CDR2 FQNEAQ (reference sequence). The chain's CDR3 is CASSLPSGDTGELFF. Here the CDR3 DNA reads TGTGCCAGCAGCTTACCTAGCGGGGACACCGGGGAGCTGTTTTTT.

The V gene is TRBV29-1, the J gene TRBJ1-5; D remains unclear. V was shortened by 4 bases and J by 1 base, with 8 bases between the two germline ends. CDR1 and CDR2 (germline): SQVTM, ANQGSEA. The CDR3 covers 13 residues. This chain's CDR3 is CSVALDSNQPQHF. CDR3 coding DNA: TGCAGCGTTGCACTGGACAGCAATCAGCCCCAGCATTTT.